The 31 T cell receptor beta chains reported below all come from one sample, sequenced in a study of T cell clonotyping in hematopoietic cell transplantation. TCRdb's table, derived via immunoSEQ multiplex PCR, lists solely in-frame clones and lacks some. The sample lists fewer than 550 clones, less than 97% occurring once. The sample here was peripheral blood mononuclear cells, taken 30 days after allogeneic stem cell transplant. The receptor source for this set is a female patient between 50 and 60 years old who had an allogeneic stem cell transplant from an unrelated donor, so the T cells may come from the graft donor. Some clones in this sample may be carry-over from other donors' samples.

The chain is built from TRBV2 and TRBJ2-7; a weak D match, TRBD1 (6 bases). Trimming stripped 7 bases from V and 6 bases from J, with 16 bases between. Germline values: CDR1 SNHLY, CDR2 FYNNEI. CDR3 length equals 13 residues. Here the CDR3 reads CASTGTRRIEQYF. Here the CDR3 DNA reads TGTGCCAGCACGGGGACAAGGCGGATCGAGCAGTACTTC.

The chain has TRBV4-3 and TRBJ1-6; a weak D match, TRBD1 (6 bases). Per the germline V gene, CDR1 is LGHNA and CDR2 is YSLEER. This CDR3 is built from 14 residues. The V gene lost 2 bases and the J gene lost 7 bases, with 9 bases spanning the gap. CDR3 nucleotides: TGCGCCAGCAGCCAACCTACAGGGAATTCACCCCTCCACTTT. Translated, it gives CASSQPTGNSPLHF.

The rearrangement joins TRBV6-1 to TRBJ2-3; D might be TRBD1 (6 bases). The CDR3 totals 17 residues. Between the trimmed V and J ends, which lost 3 bases and 4 bases, there was a span of 20 bases. Germline loops: CDR1 MNHNS, CDR2 SASEGT. This CDR3 is CASSDRRRTVASDTQYF. The CDR3 DNA reads as TGTGCCAGCAGTGATAGGAGAAGGACAGTCGCCTCAGATACGCAGTATTTT.

This chain uses TRBV6-1 with TRBJ2-3; D is perhaps TRBD2 (5 bases). Germline V CDR1 and CDR2: MNHNS, SASEGT. Trimming shortened V by 1 base and J by 6 bases, and 14 bases separated the two germline ends. The CDR3 is 15 amino acids. CDR3: CASSEVGKGSDTQYF. The CDR3 DNA follows: TGTGCCAGCAGTGAAGTCGGGAAGGGCAGCGATACGCAGTATTTT.

The table lists this clone with a count of one. This sequence joins TRBV7-6 and TRBJ1-1, with no clear D. The CDR3 has 14 residues. CDR1 SGHVS and CDR2 FNYEAQ come from the germline V gene. With 1 base removed from V and 0 bases from J, the gap between germline ends came to 6 bases. This CDR3 reads CASSLGPMNTEAFF. The CDR3 nucleotides are TGTGCCAGCAGCTTAGGCCCCATGAACACTGAAGCTTTCTTT. The whole variable domain, remainder taken from reference TRBV7-6 and TRBJ1-1, is GAGVSQSPRYKVTKRGQDVALRCDPISGHVSLYWYRQALGQGPEFLTYFNYEAQQDKSGLPNDRFSAERPEGSISTLTIQRTEQRDSAMYRCASSLGPMNTEAFFGQGTRLTVV.

The chain carries TRBV28 and TRBJ1-1; 7 bases agree with TRBD1. From germline, CDR1 is MDHEN and CDR2 SYDVKM. CDR3 length equals 15 residues. The ends lost 4 bases at V and 5 bases at J; junction bases unmatched: 10. This chain's CDR3 is CASSSGQRSTTEAFF. DNA of the CDR3: TGTGCCAGCAGTTCGGGACAGCGATCGACAACTGAAGCTTTCTTT.

V gene TRBV9 combines with J gene TRBJ1-1; D perhaps matches TRBD1 (5 bases). CDR1 and CDR2 from the germline V gene are SGDLS and YYNGEE. The CDR3 has 14 amino acids. The V end was cut by 3 bases, the J end by 5 bases, with 14 bases between. Here the CDR3 DNA reads TGTGCCAGCAGCGGGGGGATAGGGGTTACTGAAGCTTTCTTT. Encoded protein: CASSGGIGVTEAFF.

The CDR3 DNA sequence: TGTGCCAGCAGCTTAGTTAGCGGGGCAGCAGATACGCAGTATTTT. This gives the protein CASSLVSGAADTQYF. The chain joins TRBV7-9 to TRBJ2-3; 8 bases agree with TRBD2. Trimming cost V 1 base and J 4 bases; bases outside gene matches: 4. The CDR3 is made up of 15 amino acids. Per germline, CDR1 SEHNR and CDR2 FQNEAQ (reference sequence).

V gene TRBV15 combines with J gene TRBJ1-2; possible D gene TRBD1, 5 bases. The CDR3 is 19 amino acids. V was shortened by 3 bases and J by 4 bases, with 27 bases between the two germline ends. The germline V gene encodes CDR1 LNHNV and CDR2 YYDKDF (reference sequence). For the CDR3, the DNA is TGTGCCACCAGCAGCTCCTACGCTTCCGCGGGACGATCATCCTATGGCTACACCTTC. Translation gives CATSSSYASAGRSSYGYTF.

V is TRBV5-8 and J is TRBJ1-1; a possible D gene is TRBD1 (5 bases). V lost 9 bases and J lost 0, with 12 bases in between. The germline gives CDR1 SGHTS, CDR2 YDEGEE. This CDR3 has 13 residues. CDR3 amino acids: CATSGGLNTEAFF. CDR3 coding DNA: TGTGCCACCTCGGGGGGTTTGAACACTGAAGCTTTCTTT.

This chain connects TRBV7-6 to TRBJ1-1; 7 bases line up with TRBD1. Germline V lookup: CDR1 SGHVS, CDR2 FNYEAQ. V lost 5 bases and J lost 3; bases outside the gene matches: 9. This CDR3 contains 15 residues. DNA for the CDR3: TGTGCCAGCAGCCCTACCCGTGACAGGGACACTGAAGCTTTCTTT. It translates to CASSPTRDRDTEAFF.

The gene calls are TRBV10-3 and TRBJ1-2, with D uncertain. Germline-derived CDR1 and CDR2 are ENHRY and SYGVKD. The CDR3 spans 12 residues. Trimming shortened V by 6 bases and J by 4 bases, and 9 bases separated the two germline ends. The CDR3 DNA is TGTGCCATCAGCCTCGCGGGCTATGGCTACACCTTC. It translates to CAISLAGYGYTF.

The chain recombines TRBV27 with TRBJ2-7; D is perhaps TRBD1 or TRBD2 (6 bases each). Germline CDR1 reads MNHEY; CDR2 reads SMNVEV (reference sequence). The CDR3 runs to 13 residues. Trimming took off 2 bases at V and 4 bases at J, with 9 bases between the two ends. CDR3 amino acids: CASSLEGGYEQYF. CDR3 coding DNA: TGTGCCAGCAGTTTAGAGGGGGGATACGAGCAGTACTTC.

The rearrangement links TRBV6-5 to TRBJ2-7; D possibly corresponds to TRBD1 (7 bases). This CDR3 has 12 amino acids. Trimming cost V 6 bases and J 4 bases, with 10 bases left between them. The germline V gene has CDR1 MNHEY and CDR2 SVGAGI. The CDR3 sequence is CASRQGGYEQYF. Written as DNA, the CDR3 is TGTGCCAGCAGGCAGGGGGGTTACGAGCAGTACTTC.

This clone was observed once. The rearrangement links TRBV6-1 to TRBJ1-2, with D possibly being TRBD1 (6 bases). V lost 6 bases, J lost 1 base, and 15 bases lay in between. The CDR3 loop spans 15 amino acids. In germline, CDR1 is MNHNS, CDR2 SASEGT. CDR3 sequence reads: CASRFAGAGNYGYTF. The CDR3 DNA reads as TGTGCCAGCAGATTCGCGGGGGCGGGTAACTATGGCTACACCTTC.

The rearrangement joins TRBV29-1 to TRBJ2-1, with D perhaps TRBD1 (6 bases). The CDR3 covers 15 residues. Germline V gene sequence: CDR1 SQVTM, CDR2 ANQGSEA. CDR3 sequence (DNA): TGCAGTAATCTTGGGACAACGGGCGCCTACAATGAGCAGTTCTTC. It encodes CSNLGTTGAYNEQFF.

This sequence joins TRBV19 and TRBJ2-3, with unresolved D. Trimming removed 1 base from V and 3 bases from J, with 8 bases in between. CDR3 length equals 14 residues. Per germline, CDR1 LNHDA and CDR2 SQIVND (reference sequence). The CDR3: CASSIAPETDTQYF. CDR3 sequence (DNA): TGTGCCAGTAGTATAGCCCCGGAGACAGATACGCAGTATTTT.

The chain couples TRBV11-3 to TRBJ2-1; D possibly corresponds to TRBD2 (5 bases). Germline V gene sequence: CDR1 SGHNT, CDR2 YENEEA. V was pared by 5 bases and J by 9 bases, with 11 bases between. The CDR3 consists of 12 residues. CDR3 sequence reads: CASSLQGGEQFF. The CDR3 DNA reads as TGTGCCAGCAGCCTGCAAGGAGGTGAGCAGTTCTTC.

V is TRBV5-4 and J is TRBJ1-1; D uncertain. The CDR3 spans 12 residues. Germline V CDR1 and CDR2: SGHNT, YYREEE (reference sequence). Trimming shortened V by 4 bases and J by 7 bases, and 11 bases separated the two germline ends. CDR3 in amino acids: CASSLDGSEAFF. In nucleotides, the CDR3 is TGTGCCAGCAGCCTCGACGGGAGTGAAGCTTTCTTT.

The sample holds one count of this clone. This rearrangement joins TRBV6-4 to TRBJ2-3, with TRBD2 identical over 9 bases. This CDR3 has 15 residues. V lost 3 bases to trimming and J lost 2 bases; unmatched junction nucleotides: 3. Germline V gene sequence: CDR1 MRHNA, CDR2 SNTAGT. CDR3: CASSDKGLATDTQYF. CDR3 in DNA: TGTGCCAGCAGTGATAAGGGACTAGCCACAGATACGCAGTATTTT.

The gene calls are TRBV2 and TRBJ2-7; no clear D. This CDR3 is 13 amino acids long. V dropped 4 bases and J dropped 3 bases, with 10 bases sitting between them. Looked up from germline, CDR1 is SNHLY and CDR2 is FYNNEI. Written as DNA, the CDR3 is TGTGCCAGCAGTGGGCAGCAAGACTACGAGCAGTACTTC. Residues: CASSGQQDYEQYF.

The chain couples TRBV19 to TRBJ2-3, with D possibly matching TRBD2 (6 bases). Germline CDR1 reads LNHDA; CDR2 reads SQIVND (reference sequence). The CDR3 runs to 13 residues. V was shortened by 8 bases and J by 8 bases, with 17 bases between the two germline ends. CDR3 residues: CASQTSLFGTQYF. The CDR3, as DNA: TGTGCCAGTCAGACTAGTCTGTTCGGTACGCAGTATTTT.

This chain joins TRBV18 and TRBJ1-6; 7 bases align to TRBD1. The junction had 6 bases not matched to a gene; V was cut back by 3 bases and J by 7 bases. The CDR3 length is 15 residues. The germline V gene encodes CDR1 KGHSH and CDR2 LQKENI. The CDR3 reads CASSPTGIGNSPLHF. CDR3 sequence (DNA): TGTGCCAGCTCACCGACAGGGATTGGGAATTCACCCCTCCACTTT.

The CDR3 protein is CASSEEGAGTGELFF. The CDR3 DNA reads as TGTGCCAGCAGTGAAGAGGGGGCGGGCACCGGGGAGCTGTTTTTT. This chain uses TRBV6-4 with TRBJ2-2; 7 bases are a match to TRBD1. V dropped 3 bases and J dropped 4; count of bases not matched to a gene: 5. Per germline, CDR1 MRHNA and CDR2 SNTAGT. This CDR3 region has 15 residues.

This clone was seen only once. This chain joins TRBV7-9 and TRBJ1-1, with a weak D call TRBD1 (5 bases). The CDR3 has 12 amino acids. Trimming removed 3 bases from V and 11 bases from J, with 13 bases in between. Looked up from germline, CDR1 is SEHNR and CDR2 is FQNEAQ (reference sequence). The CDR3 here is CASSLEAGGAFF. DNA for the CDR3: TGTGCCAGCAGCTTGGAGGCTGGGGGGGCTTTCTTT.

This clone occurred a few times. The V and J genes are TRBV28 and TRBJ1-1, with D possibly TRBD1 on 6 matching bases. Germline CDR1 reads MDHEN; CDR2 reads SYDVKM. Between the trimmed V and J ends, which lost 6 bases and 7 bases, there was a span of 15 bases. The CDR3 totals 13 residues. This CDR3 is CASSRRGTYEAFF. The CDR3 DNA sequence: TGTGCCAGCAGCCGACGAGGGACATATGAAGCTTTCTTT. The entire variable domain, with the rest obtained from reference TRBV28 and TRBJ1-1, is as follows: DVKVTQSSRYLVKRTGEKVFLECVQDMDHENMFWYRQDPGLGLRLIYFSYDVKMKEKGDIPEGYSVSREKKERFSLILESASTNQTSMYLCASSRRGTYEAFFGQGTRLTVV.

The chain employs TRBV6-5 and TRBJ2-1, with TRBD2 identical over 8 bases. Germline V lookup: CDR1 MNHEY, CDR2 SVGAGI. The CDR3 contains 16 residues. Trimming at V came to 4 bases and at J to 4 bases, leaving 9 bases not matched to a gene. The CDR3, as DNA: TGTGCCAGCAGTTTTTTGAGCGGGAGCCAGTACAATGAGCAGTTCTTC. Translating it yields CASSFLSGSQYNEQFF.

This chain uses TRBV28 with TRBJ2-7, with a possible D match to TRBD2 (6 bases). V shed 4 bases and J shed 3 bases, with 7 bases lying between them. In germline, CDR1 is MDHEN, CDR2 SYDVKM. The CDR3 is made up of 12 amino acids. CDR3 sequence reads: CASSSGSYEQYF. In DNA, the CDR3 is TGTGCCAGCAGTTCCGGGAGCTACGAGCAGTACTTC.

This clone was seen a single time. This chain connects TRBV6-5 to TRBJ1-1, with 9 bases lining up with TRBD1. The CDR3 runs to 12 residues. CDR1 MNHEY and CDR2 SVGAGI come from the germline V gene. Trimming cost V 6 bases and J 12 bases; bases outside gene matches: 8. The CDR3 loop is CASRGGGQGTFF. In DNA, the CDR3 is TGTGCCAGCAGAGGAGGGGGACAGGGCACTTTCTTT.

The V call is TRBV28, the J call TRBJ1-1; D call uncertain. The V and J ends lost 6 bases and 7 bases respectively, with 9 bases between them. Germline CDR1 reads MDHEN; CDR2 reads SYDVKM. The CDR3 runs 11 residues. CDR3 sequence (DNA): TGTGCCAGCAGCCGTAGCCGTGAAGCTTTCTTT. Its protein product is CASSRSREAFF.

This chain joins TRBV6-5 and TRBJ2-6; D is ambiguous. The CDR3 extends over 15 amino acids. Germline CDR1 MNHEY, CDR2 SVGAGI. Trimming removed 5 bases from V and 0 bases from J, with 8 bases in between. The CDR3 coding sequence is TGTGCCAGCAGTCCCAAGGTCTCTGGGGCCAACGTCCTGACTTTC. Protein: CASSPKVSGANVLTF.